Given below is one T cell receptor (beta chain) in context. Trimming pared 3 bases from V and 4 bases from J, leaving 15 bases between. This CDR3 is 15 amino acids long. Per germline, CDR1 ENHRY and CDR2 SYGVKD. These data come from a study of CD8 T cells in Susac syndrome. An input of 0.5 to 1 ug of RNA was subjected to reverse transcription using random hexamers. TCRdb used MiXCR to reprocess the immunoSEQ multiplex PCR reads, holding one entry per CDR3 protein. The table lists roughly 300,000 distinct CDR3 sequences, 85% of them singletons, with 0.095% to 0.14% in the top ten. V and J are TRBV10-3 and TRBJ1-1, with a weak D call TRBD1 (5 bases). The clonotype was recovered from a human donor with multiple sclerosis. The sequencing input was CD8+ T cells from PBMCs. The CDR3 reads CAISELQGEGTEAFF. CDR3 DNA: TGTGCCATCAGTGAACTCCAGGGCGAAGGCACTGAAGCTTTCTTT.